This T cell receptor (beta chain) was profiled in a study of read filtering for tumor transcriptome and immune sequencing (dated by TCRdb to the early 2020s). Turning to the overall study: The cohort consisted of over 16 male and approximately 14 female patients, with a mean age of roughly 67 years and an age range of roughly 45 to 85. After DNase treatment, whole-transcriptome libraries were prepared with the TruSeq RNA Access Library Prep Kit. By revised international staging, 8 or 9 patients were R-ISS I, 16 were R-ISS II and roughly 7 were R-ISS III. The study compared TCR repertoires from targeted immune repertoire sequencing and bulk whole-transcriptome sequencing run on the same bone marrow samples. One of the main goals was to work out a read-filtering strategy for immune repertoire data, in particular whether clonotypes backed by only a single read should be removed. TCR-region mapped reads per sample ranged from about 4.05 to 10.27 million with IR-seq versus only about 85 to 1273 with RNA-seq. Results and caveats for the whole study, not just this receptor: Clonotypes were captured by IR-seq at much higher depth and more reliably than by RNA-seq, and smaller IR-seq throughput was sufficient for identification of most shared clonotypes. The correlation between IR-seq and RNA-seq shared clonotype proportions rose when single-read clonotypes were removed. The sorted CD138-negative fraction was composed of a mixed bone marrow immune population rather than of purified T cells. In IR-seq, approximately 82% of clonotypes but approximately 4% of total reads were represented by single-read clonotypes, whereas in RNA-seq, about 75% of clonotypes and around 45% of reads were represented by single-read clonotypes.

Every patient had bone marrow sampled at the time of active disease. Bone marrow mononuclear cells were isolated by Ficoll-Hypaque density gradient centrifugation. Myeloma plasma cells were removed and CD138-negative cells were collected by negative selection after labeling with CD138 magnetic microbeads on a MACS separator. Purity of the isolated cells was checked by flow cytometry on an Attune NxT using CD138 antibodies. Total RNA was extracted using TRIzol reagent and was quantified on a NanoDrop spectrophotometer. Paired RNA-seq and IR-seq were performed on each patient's CD138-negative bone marrow sample. TCR libraries were built from 400 to 450 ng RNA with the Immunoverse kit, using molecular barcoded adaptors covering alpha/delta and beta/gamma chains. TCR library preparation used the same RNA that went into transcriptome sequencing. TCR libraries were sequenced on an Illumina HiSeq 4000 with 2 x 150 cycles. The authors' analysis ran thus. With MiXCR, TCR reads were aligned to human V, D, J and C references and assembled into CDR3 clonotypes, with quality filtering and error correction included. Clonotype counts and gene usage diversity were analyzed with the tcR package in R. Raw mapping reads were checked after the RNA-seq reads had been mapped by STAR aligner version 2.5.3a onto the human GRCh37 genome. IR-seq fastq files were randomly downsampled with Seqtk 1.3 to test the effect of sequencing depth on detected clonotypes. TCRdb took the public reads, trimmed them with fastp at Q25, ran MiXCR for clone calling and kept in-frame beta chains. Every CDR3 protein is listed once, alongside the most common genes and DNA of its rows. What appears here as the V and J calls and clone size reflects TCRdb's work, not the paper's. This sample holds roughly 130,000 distinct CDR3 sequences; 10% to 15% were observed only once. The ten largest account for approximately 9.9% of the sample.

The V end loses 0 bases and the J end loses 6 bases, and a stretch of 9 bases separates them. The CDR3 runs 13 amino acids, cysteine and phenylalanine included. Only the CDR3 part of the read is kept: 39 bases, read in frame from the first base. CDR1 and CDR2 were assigned from the germline V gene (reference sequence) as LGHDT and YNNKEL. This clonotype showed up many times. Its antigen target is currently unknown. Qualities for individual bases were not recorded, and no much larger clone is one base off. The sequence links TRBV3-1 to TRBJ2-7; no D gene call is confident. The sequence was obtained from a donor over 35 with multiple myeloma. Sequencing input: a population of CD138-negative cells sorted from bone marrow. The sample's cell subset or site label is to be understood as: bone marrow mononuclear cells depleted of CD138+ plasma/myeloma cells by negative magnetic selection. For the CDR3, the sequence is CASSQEGRIEQYF. The bases read TGTGCCAGCAGCCAAGAGGGCCGAATCGAGCAGTACTTC.